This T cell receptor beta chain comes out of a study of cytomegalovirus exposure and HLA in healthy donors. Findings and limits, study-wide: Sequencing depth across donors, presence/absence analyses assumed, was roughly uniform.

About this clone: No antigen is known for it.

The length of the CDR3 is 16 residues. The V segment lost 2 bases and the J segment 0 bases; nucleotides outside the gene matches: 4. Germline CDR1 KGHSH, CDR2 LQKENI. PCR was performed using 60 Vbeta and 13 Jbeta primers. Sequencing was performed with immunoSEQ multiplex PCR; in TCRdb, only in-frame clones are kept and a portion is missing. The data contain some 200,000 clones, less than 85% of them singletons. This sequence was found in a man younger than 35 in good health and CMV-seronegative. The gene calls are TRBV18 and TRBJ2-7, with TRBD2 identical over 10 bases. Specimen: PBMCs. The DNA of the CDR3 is TGTGCCAGCTCACCAATAACTAGCGGGGTCTCCTACGAGCAGTACTTC. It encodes CASSPITSGVSYEQYF. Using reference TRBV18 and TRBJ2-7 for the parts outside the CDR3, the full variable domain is NAGVMQNPRHLVRRRGQEARLRCSPMKGHSHVYWYRQLPEEGLKFMVYLQKENIIDESGMPKERFSAEFPKEGPSILRIQQVVRGDSAAYFCASSPITSGVSYEQYFGPGTRLTVT.